The 21 T cell receptor beta chains in this list originate from one sample, sequenced in a study of OX40 agonist ivuxolimab in advanced cancers. Using immunoSEQ multiplex PCR, the repertoire was profiled, and TCRdb retains in-frame clones only, with some absent. Among around 58,000 clones listed, about 89% were seen once. The sample in question was CD4+ or CD8+ T cells sorted from blood, obtained in a trial of the OX40 agonist ivuxolimab. All receptors derive from an adult with an advanced solid tumor such as melanoma, head and neck, liver or kidney cancer.

The CDR3 protein is CASTTSTDTQYF. Written as DNA, the CDR3 is TGTGCCAGCACGACTAGCACAGATACGCAGTATTTT. The V gene is TRBV7-9, the J gene TRBJ2-3; D not certain. V lost 7 bases and J lost 0, with 5 bases in between. The CDR3 sequence is 12 residues long. The germline V gene has CDR1 SEHNR and CDR2 FQNEAQ (reference sequence). Supplemented by reference TRBV7-9 and TRBJ2-3, the full variable domain reads DTGVSQNPRHKITKRGQNVTFRCDPISEHNRLYWYRQTLGQGPEFLTYFQNEAQLEKSRLLSDRFSAERPKGSFSTLEIQRTEQGDSAMYLCASTTSTDTQYFGPGTRLTVL.

This chain connects TRBV4-1 to TRBJ1-2, with TRBD1 matching over 8 bases. J gave up 5 bases and V 0 bases, and 8 bases lay outside the gene matches. CDR1 and CDR2 (germline): MGHRA, YSYEKL. The CDR3 spans 16 residues. CDR3 DNA sequence: TGCGCCAGCAGCCAAGAGATGGACAGGGATACGTATGGCTACACCTTC. Translation: CASSQEMDRDTYGYTF.

The chain links TRBV4-1 to TRBJ1-1; D is ambiguous. Germline loops: CDR1 MGHRA, CDR2 YSYEKL. CDR3 length: 16 amino acids. The ends were cut back, 2 bases at V and 1 base at J, with 14 bases in the middle. The CDR3 nucleotides read TGCGCCAGCAGCCAAAGTCGGGTCTCCCGGAACACTGAAGCTTTCTTT. As protein: CASSQSRVSRNTEAFF.

This chain links TRBV5-1 with TRBJ2-6; D remains unclear. CDR1 and CDR2 (germline): SGHRS, YFSETQ. V was trimmed by 2 bases and J by 0 bases, leaving 12 bases between them. The CDR3 contains 17 residues. CDR3 residues: CASSLSLSVSGANVLTF. CDR3 bases: TGCGCCAGCAGCTTATCTCTAAGCGTCTCTGGGGCCAACGTCCTGACTTTC.

The chain couples TRBV2 to TRBJ2-1; TRBD1 is a possible D gene (5 bases). Trimming pared 6 bases from V and 9 bases from J, leaving 18 bases between. CDR3 length: 14 residues. CDR1 and CDR2 from the germline V gene are SNHLY and FYNNEI. This CDR3 is CASRGQSSWGEQFF. The CDR3 DNA follows: TGTGCCAGCAGGGGGCAATCCTCTTGGGGTGAGCAGTTCTTC.

The chain carries TRBV29-1 and TRBJ2-5; D unresolved. The V end lost 6 bases, the J end lost 4 bases, and 12 bases lay between the germline ends. The CDR3 length is 12 residues. Germline V gene sequence: CDR1 SQVTM, CDR2 ANQGSEA. CDR3 bases: TGCAGCGTCTCCGGGTCTTCAGAGACCCAGTACTTC. This translates into CSVSGSSETQYF. The full variable domain, completed using reference TRBV29-1 and TRBJ2-5, is SAVISQKPSRDICQRGTSLTIQCQVDSQVTMMFWYRQQPGQSLTLIATANQGSEATYESGFVIDKFPISRPNLTFSTLTVSNMSPEDSSIYLCSVSGSSETQYFGPGTRLLVL.

The sample holds a few counts of this clone. The V and J genes are TRBV18 and TRBJ1-2; no clear D gene. This CDR3 has 15 residues. Germline-derived CDR1 and CDR2 are KGHSH and LQKENI. V lost 6 bases, J lost 4 bases, and 18 bases lay in between. CDR3 amino acids: CASSRREAPFYGYTF. In DNA form, the CDR3 reads TGTGCCAGCTCCCGAAGGGAGGCTCCCTTCTATGGCTACACCTTC.

J is TRBJ2-3 and V is TRBV5-1; the match to TRBD2 covers 7 bases. CDR1 SGHRS and CDR2 YFSETQ come from the germline V gene. Losses at the gene ends were 3 bases for V and 1 base for J; bases not matched to a gene: 8. The CDR3 has 16 amino acids. CDR3: CASSSSLSGGTDTQYF. The DNA for the CDR3 is TGCGCCAGCAGCTCCTCCCTGAGCGGGGGCACAGATACGCAGTATTTT.

CDR3 residues: CASSVSGGGETQYF. The CDR3 DNA reads TGTGCCAGCAGCGTATCAGGGGGCGGAGAGACCCAGTACTTC. This chain joins TRBV9 and TRBJ2-5; 8 bases agree with TRBD1. The ends lost 1 base at V and 4 bases at J; junction bases unmatched: 3. Germline loops: CDR1 SGDLS, CDR2 YYNGEE. The CDR3 extends over 14 amino acids.

V is TRBV18 and J is TRBJ2-5; TRBD2 matches at 8 bases. The CDR3 extends over 15 amino acids. V was pared by 8 bases and J by 6 bases, with 14 bases of the junction left unmatched. The germline V gene encodes CDR1 KGHSH and CDR2 LQKENI. As DNA, the CDR3 is TGTGCCAGCACAACGGAGCGGGGGCTTATGAAGACCCAGTACTTC. Translating it yields CASTTERGLMKTQYF.

The V gene is TRBV11-3, the J gene TRBJ2-1; 12 nucleotides agree with TRBD2. Germline trimming cut 5 bases from V and 8 bases from J; bases unmatched to any gene: 7. Germline V gene sequence: CDR1 SGHNT, CDR2 YENEEA. The CDR3 extends over 15 amino acids. The CDR3 sequence is CASSTGLAGWDEQFF. DNA for the CDR3: TGTGCCAGCAGCACCGGACTAGCGGGATGGGATGAGCAGTTCTTC.

V gene TRBV10-3 combines with J gene TRBJ2-1; D is uncertain. Germline assignment: CDR1 ENHRY and CDR2 SYGVKD. The CDR3 runs to 15 residues. V was cut by 3 bases and J by 0 bases, with 9 bases left in between. The chain's CDR3 is CAISEGISSYNEQFF. The CDR3 region has the DNA TGTGCCATCAGTGAAGGCATCAGCTCCTACAATGAGCAGTTCTTC.

V is TRBV6-5 and J is TRBJ2-1; 8 bases match TRBD1. From germline, CDR1 is MNHEY and CDR2 SVGAGI. V shed 4 bases and J 4 bases; nucleotides not matched to a gene: 3. The CDR3 runs to 14 residues. The CDR3 protein is CASSLGQEYNEQFF. DNA of the CDR3: TGTGCCAGCAGTTTGGGACAGGAGTACAATGAGCAGTTCTTC.

V gene TRBV19 combines with J gene TRBJ1-5; D perhaps matches TRBD1 (6 bases). Germline CDR1 and CDR2: LNHDA and SQIVND (reference sequence). V lost 4 bases and J lost 6, with 10 bases in between. CDR3 size: 13 residues. The CDR3 nucleotides read TGTGCCAGTAGTAGGTCAGGGGTTCAGCCCCAGCATTTT. Its protein product is CASSRSGVQPQHF.

CDR3 bases: TGTGCCAGCCGTATGGACAGGGGCGTCGAGCAGTACTTC. Encoded protein: CASRMDRGVEQYF. The gene calls are TRBV6-6 and TRBJ2-7; 9 bases are a match to TRBD1. The CDR3 extends over 13 amino acids. V lost 8 bases, J lost 6 bases, and 8 bases stayed unmatched. Germline V CDR1 and CDR2: MNHNY, SVGAGI (reference sequence).

The chain joins TRBV6-1 to TRBJ1-6; 11 positions match TRBD1. CDR1 MNHNS and CDR2 SASEGT come from the germline V gene. The CDR3 consists of 13 residues. V lost 8 bases to trimming and J lost 13 bases; unmatched junction nucleotides: 7. This CDR3 is CASVVGQGGPLHF. As DNA, the CDR3 is TGTGCCAGCGTAGTGGGACAGGGGGGTCCCCTCCACTTT.

The rearrangement links TRBV13 to TRBJ2-5; 7 bases align to TRBD1. TRBJ2-7 matches the DNA end more closely, so the J call is doubtful. CDR3 length equals 14 residues. Germline lookup yields CDR1 PRHDT and CDR2 FYEKMQ (reference sequence). The CDR3 reads CASSSRQGTYEQYF. CDR3 nucleotides: TGTGCCAGCAGCTCAAGACAGGGAACTTACGAGCAGTACTTC.

The rearrangement joins TRBV19 to TRBJ1-5, with D maybe TRBD1 (5 bases). The CDR3 runs to 15 residues. V lost 3 bases to trimming and J lost 2 bases, with 11 bases between them. Germline loops: CDR1 LNHDA, CDR2 SQIVND (reference sequence). The CDR3 DNA sequence: TGTGCCAGTAGTATGGGACCCACCGGCAATCAGCCCCAGCATTTT. This gives the protein CASSMGPTGNQPQHF.

The rearrangement uses TRBV30 and TRBJ1-3; 7 bases line up with TRBD1. This CDR3 has 13 residues. Germline V gives CDR1 GTSNPN, CDR2 SVGIG (reference sequence). With 6 bases clipped from V and 7 bases from J, the junction kept 9 bases outside the gene matches. CDR3 nucleotide sequence: TGTGCCTGTAACAGGGGAAAGGAGAACACCATATATTTT. This gives the protein CACNRGKENTIYF.

V usage is TRBV5-4 and J usage is TRBJ2-1; D could derive from TRBD1 or TRBD2 (5 bases each). Germline V gives CDR1 SGHNT, CDR2 YYREEE (reference sequence). The ends were cut back, 4 bases at V and 8 bases at J, with 16 bases in the middle. The length of the CDR3 is 14 residues. CDR3 residues: CASSPEGRPHEQFF. CDR3 DNA sequence: TGTGCCAGCAGCCCCGAGGGACGCCCCCATGAGCAGTTCTTC.

V is TRBV5-1 and J is TRBJ2-5; 9 bases are shared with TRBD1. The CDR3 runs 17 residues. Germline V CDR1 and CDR2: SGHRS, YFSETQ. V lost 1 base to trimming and J lost 2 bases; unmatched junction nucleotides: 9. CDR3 nucleotides: TGCGCCAGCAGCTTGAGTTCGGGACAGGGTATACAAGAGACCCAGTACTTC. Its translation is CASSLSSGQGIQETQYF.